The text below deals with one T cell receptor (beta chain). The antigen it recognizes is unknown. One base away there is no much larger clone; base qualities are not given. What the time point label conveys for this sample: human tissue collected at research (rapid) autopsy. Several adult allo-HCT recipients with steroid-refractory GVHD were prospectively enrolled in a research-autopsy study over a roughly three-year period. Gastrointestinal GVHD was present in all GVHD patients, several lines of GVHD-directed therapy were administered to all GVHD patients, and skin involvement was additionally present in five GVHD patients. Autopsy tissues, which were obtained after a median post-mortem interval of about ten hours, included GI sites from esophagus to rectum, liver, skin and lymphoid organs including spleen. Each autopsy specimen was cut in two, with one portion flash-frozen in liquid nitrogen and the remainder formalin-fixed, and the outer muscle layers of GI specimens were removed. Genomic DNA was extracted from frozen tissues using the Mag-Bind Blood & Tissue DNA HDQ 96 Kit on a Chemagic 360 or the DNeasy Blood & Tissue Kit. Because of concern about red blood cell contamination, extracted DNA underwent additional purification with the Genomic DNA Clean & Concentrator-25 kit.

Libraries were made using the immunoSEQ multiplex PCR assay. Adaptive Biotechnologies performed the TCRbeta CDR3 sequencing at survey depth and reported CDR3 sequences, V/J genes, productive frequency and template counts. TCR beta CDR3 regions were amplified from genomic DNA rather than RNA. Under the source paper's analysis protocol: Pairwise repertoire overlap between tissues was quantified with Jensen-Shannon divergence, where 1 means complete divergence and 0 identical. Tissues were grouped by single-linkage agglomerative hierarchical clustering of pairwise JSD values, and the clustering results were shown as dendrograms. GLIPH2 was applied to all patient samples using simulation_depth 1000, kmer_min_depth 3, and cdr3_length_cutoff 8, and only groups with more than two unique CDR3s were retained. A standardized tissue-overlap score was calculated by extrapolating Jaccard GLIPH-group overlap across patients to a standard repertoire size of 1000 clones. Associations of diversity with clinical or experimental variables used linear mixed-effect models with tissue fixed effects and individual random effects. The immuneACCESS repertoire file appears here via TCRdb, limited to in-frame rearrangements. These files lack a portion of the clones; in checked studies, under half of the deficit traces to unresolved V genes, and the cause of the others is not known. V and J calls and clone size are those listed in that table; D and trimming were worked out from the DNA. Counted in this sample were some 4,000 clones; 78% of them appeared once. Around 11% of the sample lies in the top ten.

This sample was taken from a study of tissue T cells after allogeneic stem cell transplantation (dated by TCRdb to about 2022). Some background on the complete study: Grafts from donors were received by all GVHD patients, with several grafts being unmodified and three being CD34-selected to deplete T cells. Using research autopsies of patients with and without GVHD, plus mouse models of GVHD, the study profiled TCR beta repertoires across many tissues. When multiple samples of a tissue were available, H&E sections were reviewed by a pathologist, and samples with histologically apparent lymphocytes were prioritized for sequencing. On the human side, the study was prospective and observational, with no blinding or randomization.

For CDR1 and CDR2, the germline V gene (reference sequence) lists SEHNR and FQNEAQ. Measured from the cysteine to the phenylalanine, the CDR3 is 12 residues long. Only CDR3 DNA remains: 36 bases, in frame from the first base. V drops 1 base and J drops 7 bases, leaving 5 bases in between. Overall study outcomes, separate from this receptor: Within patients, how anatomically similar tissues were was a major factor shaping TCR repertoire composition, regardless of disease or transplant status. In both patients and mice, only a limited portion of the TCR repertoire detected in tissues was captured by blood and spleen T cells. The patient cohort was small and clinically heterogeneous, and sampling depth was acknowledged as a limitation. The study did not determine which tissue TCRs were alloreactive or antigen-specific, and some clones might have been persisting host cells. Only a few T cell clones appeared in more than one patient, yet motif-based clustering showed tissue-specific repertoire signatures that were shared between patients.

The sample in question was esophageal tissue, obtained at autopsy. The clonotype was recovered from a male patient aged 60 or older with steroid-refractory graft-versus-host disease after an allogeneic stem cell transplant. After transplantation, some T cells may belong to the graft donor instead of the recipient. The sequence joins TRBV7-9 to TRBJ1-5; possibly the D gene is TRBD1, per 5 matching bases. The CDR3 reads CASSLGTQPQHF. The sequenced DNA is TGTGCCAGCAGCTTAGGGACACAGCCCCAGCATTTT.